This passage covers 15 T cell receptor beta chains from one sample sequenced in a study of cytomegalovirus exposure and HLA in healthy donors. The PCR ran on 60 Vbeta and 13 Jbeta primers. Assay used: immunoSEQ multiplex PCR; TCRdb lists only in-frame clones, some missing. The sample holds about 110,000 clones, 70% seen once. Sequences were obtained from PBMCs. All receptors derive from a man aged 35 to 55 in good health and CMV-seropositive.

The chain employs TRBV9 and TRBJ2-1; the match to TRBD2 covers 7 bases. Germline V lookup: CDR1 SGDLS, CDR2 YYNGEE. V gave up 5 bases and J gave up 3 bases; unmatched junction bases: 11. The CDR3 spans 16 residues. The CDR3 here is CASSEEGLADYNEQFF. CDR3 DNA: TGTGCCAGCAGTGAAGAAGGGCTAGCGGACTACAATGAGCAGTTCTTC.

This clone occurred a few times. This chain links TRBV10-2 with TRBJ2-5; 10 bases map to TRBD2. CDR1 WSHSY and CDR2 SAAADI come from the germline V gene. The CDR3 is 16 amino acids. The V and J ends lost 3 bases and 4 bases, in that order; junction bases with no gene match: 8. CDR3 bases: TGCGCCAGCAGTGAATCCAGCCTAGCGGGAGCAGAGACCCAGTACTTC. It codes for CASSESSLAGAETQYF.

This clone was recorded a few times. The genes are TRBV30 and TRBJ2-2, with 11 bases aligning to TRBD2. The germline V gene has CDR1 GTSNPN and CDR2 SVGIG (reference sequence). CDR3 length: 16 residues. This CDR3 reads CAGGTSGRKRAGELFF. The CDR3, as DNA: TGTGCTGGAGGCACTAGCGGGAGAAAGCGCGCCGGGGAGCTGTTTTTT.

The gene calls are TRBV30 and TRBJ1-2, with TRBD1 matching over 8 bases. The CDR3 runs to 14 residues. The V gene's germline CDR1 is GTSNPN and CDR2 SVGIG (reference sequence). V was pared by 0 bases and J by 7 bases, with 7 bases of the junction left unmatched. The DNA of the CDR3 is TGTGCCTGGAGTGTAGGACAGGGAGCCGGTGGCTACACCTTC. Its protein is CAWSVGQGAGGYTF.

The rearrangement joins TRBV2 to TRBJ2-5; 9 positions match TRBD2. The germline CDR1 and CDR2 sequences are SNHLY and FYNNEI. The CDR3 length is 15 residues. V was pared by 6 bases and J by 4 bases, with 9 bases of the junction left unmatched. CDR3 sequence (DNA): TGTGCCAGCAGATGGGGCGGGGGGGCGATAGAGACCCAGTACTTC. Protein sequence: CASRWGGGAIETQYF.

The chain combines TRBV11-2 with TRBJ2-3, with TRBD2 as a possible D gene (5 bases). Germline CDR1 SGHAT, CDR2 FQNNGV. The length of the CDR3 is 14 residues. The ends were cut back, 8 bases at V and 1 base at J, with 13 bases in the middle. The CDR3 DNA reads as TGTGCCAGCCAACCCACTAGGGGCACAGATACGCAGTATTTT. This translates into CASQPTRGTDTQYF.

The V gene is TRBV29-1, the J gene TRBJ1-3, with 7 bases lining up with TRBD1. Per germline, CDR1 SQVTM and CDR2 ANQGSEA. The CDR3 length is 13 residues. V gave up 3 bases and J gave up 10 bases; unmatched junction bases: 9. The CDR3 DNA reads as TGCAGCGTTGACGTGGGACAGACGGGGACCATATATTTT. Protein: CSVDVGQTGTIYF.

The chain recombines TRBV6-6 with TRBJ2-5; no firm D call. This CDR3 has 14 residues. Germline CDR1 MNHNY, CDR2 SVGAGI (reference sequence). V was shortened by 3 bases and J by 1 base, with 9 bases between the two germline ends. CDR3: CASSYVRGQETQYF. In DNA form, the CDR3 reads TGTGCCAGCAGTTATGTACGAGGCCAAGAGACCCAGTACTTC.

The chain employs TRBV5-1 and TRBJ1-3; D perhaps matches TRBD1 (5 bases). Germline V CDR1 and CDR2: SGHRS, YFSETQ. This CDR3 has 17 residues. V was trimmed by 4 bases and J by 0 bases, leaving 17 bases between them. CDR3 nucleotide sequence: TGCGCCAGCAGCGGAGCAGGGACGGGAGCCTCTGGAAACACCATATATTTT. It translates to CASSGAGTGASGNTIYF.

This clone has only one observation. The rearrangement joins TRBV9 to TRBJ2-7; the match to TRBD1 covers 7 bases. Germline V gene lookup returns CDR1 SGDLS and CDR2 YYNGEE. This CDR3 is 17 amino acids long. V was pared by 1 base and J by 5 bases, with 15 bases of the junction left unmatched. The CDR3 DNA follows: TGTGCCAGCAGCGTAATGCCAGGGGGTATGGAGAGGGACGAGCAGTACTTC. It encodes CASSVMPGGMERDEQYF.

The rearrangement links TRBV7-9 to TRBJ2-1; no clear D gene. This CDR3 is 12 amino acids long. Germline lookup yields CDR1 SEHNR and CDR2 FQNEAQ (reference sequence). Trimming pared 5 bases from V and 10 bases from J, leaving 12 bases between. CDR3 sequence: CASSPHGVEQFF. In DNA form, the CDR3 reads TGTGCCAGCAGCCCCCACGGAGTCGAGCAGTTCTTC.

The V and J genes are TRBV27 and TRBJ2-7, with 14 bases identical to TRBD2. The CDR3 runs to 16 residues. Looked up from germline, CDR1 is MNHEY and CDR2 is SMNVEV (reference sequence). V dropped 4 bases and J dropped 3; count of bases not matched to a gene: 5. The CDR3: CASSSQGLAGVYEQYF. CDR3 bases: TGTGCCAGCAGTTCACAGGGACTAGCGGGAGTCTACGAGCAGTACTTC.

The V call is TRBV7-6, the J call TRBJ1-2; D is possibly TRBD1 (6 bases). This CDR3 spans 15 amino acids. Looked up from germline, CDR1 is SGHVS and CDR2 is FNYEAQ. V gave up 5 bases and J gave up 1 base, with 14 bases separating them. The CDR3 DNA reads as TGTGCCAGCAGCCGTGGACAGTCAGATAACTATGGCTACACCTTC. Protein: CASSRGQSDNYGYTF.

This chain uses TRBV5-1 with TRBJ2-7; possible D gene TRBD1, 6 bases. Germline lookup yields CDR1 SGHRS and CDR2 YFSETQ. Deletions cut 2 bases from V and 10 bases from J, with 16 bases between. This CDR3 region has 13 residues. The CDR3 loop is CASSFLGGVDQYV. The CDR3 region has the DNA TGCGCCAGCAGCTTCTTAGGGGGAGTTGATCAGTACGTC.

The chain uses TRBV7-9 and TRBJ2-3; 7 nucleotides align to TRBD1. Germline V gene lookup returns CDR1 SEHNR and CDR2 FQNEAQ (reference sequence). The CDR3 covers 15 residues. Trimming at V came to 1 base and at J to 2 bases, leaving 3 bases not matched to a gene. The CDR3 DNA reads TGTGCCAGCAGCTTAGGAGGGGGCAACACAGATACGCAGTATTTT. This sequence encodes CASSLGGGNTDTQYF.